These T cell receptor beta chains were read from a single sample in a study of chemoradiotherapy in HPV16-positive cancers. Sequencing was performed with immunoSEQ multiplex PCR; in TCRdb, only in-frame clones are kept and a portion is missing. The sample yields approximately 6,100 clones, just over 85% seen once. The starting material was blood, obtained from a patient who underwent chemoradiotherapy. These receptors were taken from a human donor with HPV-associated anogenital cancer. Each CDR3 is given with its conserved first and last residue. The order of the fields is V gene, clone size, D gene, J gene, CDR3 DNA, CDR3 protein. A D gene is named only where the DNA matches it firmly. Some rows mark clone size as missing; the rest say once, few, many or name a class of expanded clone.

TRBV6-5	NA	TRBD1	TRBJ2-7	TGTGCCAGCAGTCGATCGGGACAGGGGGCCTACGAGCAGTACTTC	CASSRSGQGAYEQYF
TRBV5-1	NA	TRBD2	TRBJ2-1	TGCGCCAGCAGCTTGGGAGCGGGAGGGCCCCCTGAGCAGTTCTTC	CASSLGAGGPPEQFF
TRBV7-9	NA	TRBD1	TRBJ2-7	TGTGCCAGCAGCTTAGCAGGACAGGGGTTCTACGAGCAGTACTTC	CASSLAGQGFYEQYF
TRBV4-1	NA	NA	TRBJ2-2	TGCGCCAGCAGCCATTCGCCCGCGATACGAACCGGGGAGCTGTTTTTT	CASSHSPAIRTGELFF
TRBV13	NA	NA	TRBJ2-7	TGTGCCAGCAGCGGGGACGGGGCCCCCTACGAGCAGTACTTC	CASSGDGAPYEQYF
TRBV7-9	NA	NA	TRBJ2-3	TGTGCCAGCAGCTTCGACAGGTCTAGCACAGATACGCAGTATTTT	CASSFDRSSTDTQYF
TRBV28	NA	TRBD1	TRBJ2-1	TGTGCCAGCAGTTGGCCTACAGGGGGGCAATCGGATAATGAGCAGTTCTTC	CASSWPTGGQSDNEQFF
TRBV6-6	NA	NA	TRBJ1-5	TGTGCCAGCAGTCAATGGGATCAGCCCCAGCATTTT	CASSQWDQPQHF
TRBV4-1	NA	NA	TRBJ1-1	TGCGCCAGCAGCCAAGACTCAGGAGGATACACTGAAGCTTTCTTT	CASSQDSGGYTEAFF
TRBV5-5	few	NA	TRBJ2-7	TGTGCCAGCAGCGAGCCTTGGACAGCACTCTCCTCCTACGAGCAGTACTTC	CASSEPWTALSSYEQYF
TRBV29-1	once	NA	TRBJ2-7	TGCAGCGTTGTTAGGGATGTCGGTTCCTACGAGCAGTACTTC	CSVVRDVGSYEQYF
TRBV5-4	NA	NA	TRBJ1-1	TGTGCCAGCAGCTCCCTGACAGGTACGAACACTGAAGCTTTCTTT	CASSSLTGTNTEAFF
TRBV7-2	NA	TRBD2	TRBJ2-5	TGTGCCAGCAGCTCTCCGGGACTAGCGGACCTCCAAGAGACCCAGTACTTC	CASSSPGLADLQETQYF
TRBV9	NA	NA	TRBJ2-3	TGTGCCAGCAGCGCCGCGGGTCCCACAGATACGCAGTATTTT	CASSAAGPTDTQYF
TRBV10-3	NA	NA	TRBJ2-7	TGTGCCATCAGTGGGACCAATATCCAGGGGTACAACGAGCAGTACTTC	CAISGTNIQGYNEQYF
TRBV4-3	few	TRBD1	TRBJ1-1	TGCGCCAGCAGCCAAGTTGACAGGGGGCTCACTGAAGCTTTCTTT	CASSQVDRGLTEAFF
TRBV7-2	NA	TRBD1	TRBJ2-1	TGTGCCAGCTACAGGGGCCATGAGCAGTTCTTC	CASYRGHEQFF
TRBV29-1	NA	TRBD2	TRBJ2-2	TGCAGCGCGGGGGACTATGCCGGGGAGCTGTTTTTT	CSAGDYAGELFF
TRBV19	NA	NA	TRBJ1-2	TGTGCCAGTAGTATACACAGACCCCGAAACGGTGGTGGCTACACCTTC	CASSIHRPRNGGGYTF
TRBV4-1	NA	NA	TRBJ2-5	TGCGCCAGCAGCCAAGATCTGGAGAAGAAGACCCAGTACTTC	CASSQDLEKKTQYF
TRBV5-8	NA	TRBD2	TRBJ2-1	TGTGCCAGCAGCTTTCCTAGCGGGAGCGGCTCCTACAATGAGCAGTTCTTC	CASSFPSGSGSYNEQFF
TRBV19	NA	NA	TRBJ2-7	TGTGCCAGTAGCCGTTGGGGGGAGCAGTACTTC	CASSRWGEQYF
TRBV5-1	NA	TRBD1	TRBJ2-2	TGCGCCAGCAGCGGCACAGGGGCCGGGGAGCTGTTTTTT	CASSGTGAGELFF
TRBV4-2	NA	NA	TRBJ2-2	TGTGCCAGCAGCCAAGATCTCAGCGCCGGGGCCGGGGAGCTGTTTTTT	CASSQDLSAGAGELFF
TRBV7-6	once	TRBD2	TRBJ2-3	TGTGCCAGCAGCATAAGCGGGGGGGTTGGCACAGATACGCAGTATTTT	CASSISGGVGTDTQYF
TRBV29-1	NA	TRBD1	TRBJ2-5	TGCAGCGTCCTGTCTGACAGGGCGGCGGAGACCCAGTACTTC	CSVLSDRAAETQYF
TRBV7-9	NA	NA	TRBJ1-1	TGTGCCAGCAGCTTAGGTGGAGGGGGTGCCACTGAAGCTTTCTTT	CASSLGGGGATEAFF
TRBV27	NA	NA	TRBJ1-1	TGTGCCAGCAGTTTGTGGGCTCGGGGCACTGAAGCTTTCTTT	CASSLWARGTEAFF
TRBV27	NA	NA	TRBJ2-7	TGTGCCAGCAGTTTTAAAGGGAGCTCCTACGAGCAGTACTTC	CASSFKGSSYEQYF
TRBV6-5	NA	TRBD1	TRBJ2-7	TGTGCCAGCAGTACCGGGACAGGGGTAGGGGAGCAGTACTTC	CASSTGTGVGEQYF
TRBV4-1	NA	NA	TRBJ1-3	TGCGCCAGCAGCCAAGATAGAAACTCTGGAAACACCATATATTTT	CASSQDRNSGNTIYF
TRBV4-2	large	NA	TRBJ2-3	TGTGCCAGCAGCCAAGATTTATGGGGAGAGAGCACAGATACGCAGTATTTT	CASSQDLWGESTDTQYF
TRBV19	NA	TRBD1	TRBJ1-2	TGTGCCAGTAGGCCACAGGGGCCCTATGGCTACACCTTC	CASRPQGPYGYTF
TRBV30	NA	TRBD2	TRBJ2-7	TGTGCCTGGAGTGTACACAGCGGGAGTTACGAGCAGTACTTC	CAWSVHSGSYEQYF
TRBV2	large	NA	TRBJ2-7	TGTGCCAGCACCGACGGTACCTACGAGCAGTACTTC	CASTDGTYEQYF
TRBV6-1	NA	TRBD1	TRBJ2-7	TGTGCCACAGACAGGGGTAGGTCCTACGAGCAGTACTTC	CATDRGRSYEQYF
TRBV28	few	NA	TRBJ1-2	TGTGCCACTAGGGGAAATAACTATGGCTACACCTTC	CATRGNNYGYTF
TRBV4-1	NA	NA	TRBJ1-4	TGCGCCAGCAGCCAAGAAGGGTCCCGGGAAGAAAAACTGTTTTTT	CASSQEGSREEKLFF